Each of the 18 T cell receptor beta chains below was sequenced from the same sample in a study of T cells after yellow fever vaccination. TCRdb independently ran MiXCR on the 5' RACE reads; one entry per CDR3 protein. The repertoire holds under 550,000 distinct CDR3 sequences, 21% seen once, with about 15% in the top ten. Sequencing was performed on PBMCs, taken about 21 days after the first yellow fever vaccination. Receptors originate from a man younger than 35 who received the YFV17D yellow fever vaccine.

The chain uses TRBV27 and TRBJ1-5; 10 bases are shared with TRBD1. With V trimmed by 3 bases and J by 5 bases, 4 bases remained unmatched. This CDR3 has 15 amino acids. Germline CDR1 is MNHEY and CDR2 is SMNVEV (reference sequence). The CDR3 sequence is CASSLRTGGDQPQHF. In DNA form, the CDR3 reads TGTGCCAGCAGTTTGCGGACAGGGGGGGATCAGCCCCAGCATTTT.

V and J are TRBV7-8 and TRBJ2-1; possibly TRBD2 for D (5 bases). CDR1 and CDR2 from the germline V gene are SGHVS and FQNEAQ. The CDR3 has 15 residues. The germline V and J ends were trimmed by 4 bases and 5 bases, with 15 bases remaining between them. CDR3 nucleotides: TGTGCCAGCAGCTCAACCCGGGATGGGCACAATGAGCAGTTCTTC. This translates into CASSSTRDGHNEQFF.

Only a few counts were recorded for this clonotype. This rearrangement joins TRBV5-1 to TRBJ2-3; possible D gene TRBD2, 6 bases. The germline V and J ends were trimmed by 6 bases and 3 bases, with 17 bases remaining between them. Germline V gene sequence: CDR1 SGHRS, CDR2 YFSETQ. CDR3 length: 15 amino acids. The CDR3 nucleotides read TGCGCCAGCACGGGGGTCCCCCCCTATACAGATACGCAGTATTTT. Encoded protein: CASTGVPPYTDTQYF. The full variable domain, in which reference TRBV5-1 and TRBJ2-3 provide the parts outside the CDR3, is KAGVTQTPRYLIKTRGQQVTLSCSPISGHRSVSWYQQTPGQGLQFLFEYFSETQRNKGNFPGRFSGRQFSNSRSEMNVSTLELGDSALYLCASTGVPPYTDTQYFGPGTRLTVL.

This clonotype was counted a few times. This chain joins TRBV10-3 and TRBJ2-5, with no clear D. The CDR3 runs to 14 residues. Germline V lookup: CDR1 ENHRY, CDR2 SYGVKD. V was clipped by 4 bases and J by 2 bases, with 11 bases between them. The CDR3 DNA sequence: TGTGCCATCAGTGCGGAACAGTTACAAGAGACCCAGTACTTC. It translates to CAISAEQLQETQYF.

This clonotype turned up a few times. The chain uses TRBV7-9 and TRBJ2-2; D unclear. The CDR3 has 16 residues. CDR1 and CDR2 (germline): SEHNR, FQNEAQ (reference sequence). V was trimmed by 5 bases and J by 6 bases, leaving 19 bases between them. CDR3 in DNA: TGTGCCAGCAGCGTGACCTGGCTAGGATCTGCCGGGGAGCTGTTTTTT. The encoded protein is CASSVTWLGSAGELFF.

The chain uses TRBV6-1 and TRBJ1-6; 9 nucleotides align to TRBD1. The CDR3 runs to 14 residues. Germline V gene sequence: CDR1 MNHNS, CDR2 SASEGT. With 7 bases clipped from V and 9 bases from J, the junction kept 7 bases outside the gene matches. The CDR3 nucleotides read TGTGCCAGCAAAATAACAGGGGGCGTTTCACCCCTCCACTTT. It encodes CASKITGGVSPLHF.

This clonotype appeared once. The chain recombines TRBV2 with TRBJ1-5, with 7 nucleotides matching TRBD1. Unmatched junction bases numbered 11, after V lost 6 bases and J lost 6 bases. The CDR3 sequence is 15 residues long. CDR1 and CDR2 from the germline V gene are SNHLY and FYNNEI. CDR3 sequence (DNA): TGTGCCAGCAGGGTCGGACAGGCCCGGTCTCAGCCCCAGCATTTT. Protein: CASRVGQARSQPQHF. Variable domain in full (rest from reference TRBV2 and TRBJ1-5): EPEVTQTPSHQVTQMGQEVILRCVPISNHLYFYWYRQILGQKVEFLVSFYNNEISEKSEIFDDQFSVERPDGSNFTLKIRSTKLEDSAMYFCASRVGQARSQPQHFGDGTRLSIL.

This clonotype was seen a handful of times. The chain uses TRBV27 and TRBJ1-2; D unclear. Germline loops: CDR1 MNHEY, CDR2 SMNVEV (reference sequence). Trimming removed 6 bases from V and 8 bases from J, with 22 bases in between. The CDR3 runs 15 residues. The CDR3 spells CASSRNRRDSEGYTF. The CDR3 DNA reads as TGTGCCAGCAGCCGGAATAGAAGGGATTCGGAAGGCTACACCTTC.

This chain uses TRBV7-2 with TRBJ1-2, with D perhaps TRBD1 (5 bases). The CDR3 spans 15 residues. Per the germline V gene, CDR1 is SGHTA and CDR2 is FQGNSA. The V end lost 0 bases, the J end lost 8 bases, and 16 bases lay between the germline ends. The CDR3 bases are TGTGCCAGCAGCTTAGCGGGGGGATCTATCGAAGGCTACACCTTC. Its translation is CASSLAGGSIEGYTF.

The chain carries TRBV9 and TRBJ2-1; D is possibly TRBD1 (6 bases). Trimming shortened V by 4 bases and J by 8 bases, and 19 bases separated the two germline ends. Germline assignment: CDR1 SGDLS and CDR2 YYNGEE. CDR3 size: 15 residues. The CDR3 sequence is CASSPYWGQGHEQFF. The CDR3, as DNA: TGTGCCAGCAGCCCCTATTGGGGACAAGGGCATGAGCAGTTCTTC.

This clonotype was counted a few times. The V gene is TRBV15, the J gene TRBJ1-5, with D hard to call. From germline, CDR1 is LNHNV and CDR2 YYDKDF (reference sequence). The CDR3 runs to 14 residues. V gave up 0 bases and J gave up 3 bases, with 6 bases separating them. CDR3 nucleotides: TGTGCCACCAGCAGAGAGAGCCCCAATCAGCCCCAGCATTTT. This codes for CATSRESPNQPQHF.

This clonotype turned up a few times. This sequence joins TRBV7-9 and TRBJ1-2; unclear D gene. Germline CDR1 reads SEHNR; CDR2 reads FQNEAQ (reference sequence). The CDR3 has 14 amino acids. V lost 1 base to trimming and J lost 5 bases, with 11 bases between them. CDR3 bases: TGTGCCAGCAGCTTAGGCCCAGAAGAGTATGGCTACACCTTC. It is translated as CASSLGPEEYGYTF.

This clonotype was observed a handful of times. The V call is TRBV27, the J call TRBJ2-7; no clear D gene. The V end lost 3 bases, the J end lost 3 bases, and 12 bases lay between the germline ends. The CDR3 sequence is 14 residues long. Germline V CDR1 and CDR2: MNHEY, SMNVEV (reference sequence). Here the CDR3 reads CASSLSGPNYEQYF. The CDR3 DNA reads TGTGCCAGCAGTTTGTCTGGGCCAAACTACGAGCAGTACTTC.

This clonotype was recorded a few times. The V call is TRBV28, the J call TRBJ2-3, with 8 bases that match TRBD2. V lost 8 bases to trimming and J lost 6 bases; unmatched junction nucleotides: 4. CDR3 length: 12 residues. CDR1 MDHEN and CDR2 SYDVKM come from the germline V gene. CDR3 DNA: TGTGCCAGCTTCGGGAGGGGGGATACGCAGTATTTT. Amino acid sequence: CASFGRGDTQYF.

The chain recombines TRBV4-2 with TRBJ2-1; 7 nucleotides align to TRBD2. The CDR3 sequence is 16 residues long. The V gene end was trimmed by 3 bases and the J gene end by 5 bases; junction bases not matched to a gene: 10. The germline CDR1 and CDR2 sequences are LGHNA and YNFKEQ. The CDR3 DNA follows: TGTGCCAGCAGCCAGATTACCGGGACTATTGACAATGAGCAGTTCTTC. It codes for CASSQITGTIDNEQFF.

This clonotype was counted a few times. This chain joins TRBV6-5 and TRBJ1-1; maybe TRBD1 (5 bases). Trimming stripped 2 bases from V and 11 bases from J, with 15 bases between. Germline CDR1 reads MNHEY; CDR2 reads SVGAGI. The CDR3 is 13 residues long. The CDR3 region is CASSYLRDGRAFF. The CDR3 coding sequence is TGTGCCAGCAGTTACCTCAGGGACGGTCGGGCTTTCTTT.

CDR3: CASSYRRFSDSNQPQHF. CDR3 in DNA: TGTGCCAGCAGTTACAGGAGGTTTTCGGATAGCAATCAGCCCCAGCATTTT. The chain carries TRBV6-2 or TRBV6-3 and TRBJ1-5; D gene ambiguous. V lost 2 bases and J 0 bases, leaving 14 bases between the germline ends. This CDR3 region has 17 residues. Germline V gene sequence: CDR1 MNHEY, CDR2 SVGEGT.

This clonotype was observed many times. V usage is TRBV19 and J usage is TRBJ1-5, with 9 positions matching TRBD1. V lost 5 bases, J lost 2 bases, and 7 bases stayed unmatched. Germline loops: CDR1 LNHDA, CDR2 SQIVND (reference sequence). The CDR3 sequence is 16 residues long. The CDR3 loop reads CASSPRTGAGNQPQHF. Written as DNA, the CDR3 is TGTGCCAGTAGTCCCCGGACAGGGGCTGGCAATCAGCCCCAGCATTTT.